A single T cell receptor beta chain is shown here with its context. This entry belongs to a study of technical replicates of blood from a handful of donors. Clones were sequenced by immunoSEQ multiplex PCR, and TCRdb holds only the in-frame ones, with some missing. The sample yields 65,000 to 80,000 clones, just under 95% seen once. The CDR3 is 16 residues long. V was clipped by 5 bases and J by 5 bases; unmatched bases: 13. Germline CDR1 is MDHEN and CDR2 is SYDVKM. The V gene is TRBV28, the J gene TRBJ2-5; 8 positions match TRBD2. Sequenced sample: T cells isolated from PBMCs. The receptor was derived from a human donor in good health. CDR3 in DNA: TGTGCCAGCAGTCTCCCCTTAGCGGGATGGGAGGAGACCCAGTACTTC. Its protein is CASSLPLAGWEETQYF.